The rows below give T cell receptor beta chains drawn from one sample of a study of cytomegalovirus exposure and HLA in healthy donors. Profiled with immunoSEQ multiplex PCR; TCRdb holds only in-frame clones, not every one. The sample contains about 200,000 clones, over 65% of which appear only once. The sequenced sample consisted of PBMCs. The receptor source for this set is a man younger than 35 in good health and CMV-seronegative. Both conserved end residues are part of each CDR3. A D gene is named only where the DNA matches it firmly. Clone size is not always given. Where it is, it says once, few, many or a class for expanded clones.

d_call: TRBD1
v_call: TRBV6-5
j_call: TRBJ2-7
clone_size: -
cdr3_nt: TGTGCCAGCAGTTACCGGGACAGGGCCTACGAGCAGTACTTC
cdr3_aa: CASSYRDRAYEQYF

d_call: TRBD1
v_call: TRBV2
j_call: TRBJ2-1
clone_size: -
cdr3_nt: TGTGCCAGCAGTACAGGGGGTTATACCTACAATGAGCAGTTCTTC
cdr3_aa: CASSTGGYTYNEQFF

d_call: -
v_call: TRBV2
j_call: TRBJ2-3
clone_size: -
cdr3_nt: TGTGCCAGCATCCTTCGGCAGGCACGGCTGATAGCGACAGGAACAGATACGCAGTATTTT
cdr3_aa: CASILRQARLIATGTDTQYF

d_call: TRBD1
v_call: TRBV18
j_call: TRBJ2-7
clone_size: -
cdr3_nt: TGTGCCAGCTCACCACGTAGGGACAGGGGGCGCGAGCAGTACTTC
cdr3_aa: CASSPRRDRGREQYF

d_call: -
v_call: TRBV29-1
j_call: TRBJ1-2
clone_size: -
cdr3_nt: TGCAGCGTTGAACCGAGGCTGACGGCTAACTATGGCTACACCTTC
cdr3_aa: CSVEPRLTANYGYTF

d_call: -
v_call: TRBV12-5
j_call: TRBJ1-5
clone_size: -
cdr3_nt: TGTGCTAGTGGTTTCCGTAGCAATCAGCCCCAGCATTTT
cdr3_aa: CASGFRSNQPQHF

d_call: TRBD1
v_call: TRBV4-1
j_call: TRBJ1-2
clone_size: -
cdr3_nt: TGCGCCAGCAGCCAACTTTCCGGGACAGGGGGTGGCTACACCTTC
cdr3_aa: CASSQLSGTGGGYTF

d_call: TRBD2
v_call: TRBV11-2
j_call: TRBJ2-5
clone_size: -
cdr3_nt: TGTGCCAGCGCGAGCGGGATATCGGAGACCCAGTACTTC
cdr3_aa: CASASGISETQYF

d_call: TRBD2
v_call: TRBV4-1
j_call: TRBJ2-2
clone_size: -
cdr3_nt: TGCGCCAGCAGCCAGGGACTAGCGGGAATCGTGGGCACCGGGGAGCTGTTTTTT
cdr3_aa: CASSQGLAGIVGTGELFF

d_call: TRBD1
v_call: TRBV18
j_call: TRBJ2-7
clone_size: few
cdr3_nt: TGTGCCAGCTCACCGGGACAGGGCTCCTACGAGCAGTACTTC
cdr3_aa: CASSPGQGSYEQYF

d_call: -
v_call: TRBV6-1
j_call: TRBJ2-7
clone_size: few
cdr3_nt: TGTGCCAGCACTGTACTTCCTAGAGAATCGGACGAGCAGTACTTC
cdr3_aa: CASTVLPRESDEQYF

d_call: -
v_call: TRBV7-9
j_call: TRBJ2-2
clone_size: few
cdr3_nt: TGTGCCAGCAGCTTTGGACAAGCCGGGGAGCTGTTTTTT
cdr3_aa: CASSFGQAGELFF

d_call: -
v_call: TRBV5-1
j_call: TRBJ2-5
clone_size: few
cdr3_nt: TGCGCCAGCAGCTTGCTGGGCATGGGGGCCCAAGAGACCCAGTACTTC
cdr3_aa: CASSLLGMGAQETQYF

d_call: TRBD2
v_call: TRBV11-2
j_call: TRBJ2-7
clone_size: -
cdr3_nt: TGTGCCAGCAGGGGCGGGAGGGAGACTAGGGAGCAGTACTTC
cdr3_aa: CASRGGRETREQYF

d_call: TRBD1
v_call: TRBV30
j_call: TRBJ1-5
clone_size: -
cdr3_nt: TGTGCCTGGAGTGCTGGGGCGGACAGGGCCCACCAAGGACCCCAGCATTTT
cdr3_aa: CAWSAGADRAHQGPQHF

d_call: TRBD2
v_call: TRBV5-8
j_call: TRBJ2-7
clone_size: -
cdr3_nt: TGTGCCAGCAGCACGGGACGGGGGACTAGGCCCTACGAGCAGTACTTC
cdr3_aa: CASSTGRGTRPYEQYF

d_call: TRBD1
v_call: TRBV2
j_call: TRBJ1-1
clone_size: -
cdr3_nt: TGTGCCAGGAAACGGGACAGGGGAATGAACACTGAAGCTTTCTTT
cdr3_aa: CARKRDRGMNTEAFF

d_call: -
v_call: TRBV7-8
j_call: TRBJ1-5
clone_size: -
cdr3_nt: TGTGCCAGCAGCAAAGGGGTTATTAGCAATCAGCCCCAGCATTTT
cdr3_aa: CASSKGVISNQPQHF

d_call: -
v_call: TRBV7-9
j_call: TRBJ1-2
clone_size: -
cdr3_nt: TGTGCCAGCACCTCGACAGTCACTAACTATGGCTACACCTTC
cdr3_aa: CASTSTVTNYGYTF